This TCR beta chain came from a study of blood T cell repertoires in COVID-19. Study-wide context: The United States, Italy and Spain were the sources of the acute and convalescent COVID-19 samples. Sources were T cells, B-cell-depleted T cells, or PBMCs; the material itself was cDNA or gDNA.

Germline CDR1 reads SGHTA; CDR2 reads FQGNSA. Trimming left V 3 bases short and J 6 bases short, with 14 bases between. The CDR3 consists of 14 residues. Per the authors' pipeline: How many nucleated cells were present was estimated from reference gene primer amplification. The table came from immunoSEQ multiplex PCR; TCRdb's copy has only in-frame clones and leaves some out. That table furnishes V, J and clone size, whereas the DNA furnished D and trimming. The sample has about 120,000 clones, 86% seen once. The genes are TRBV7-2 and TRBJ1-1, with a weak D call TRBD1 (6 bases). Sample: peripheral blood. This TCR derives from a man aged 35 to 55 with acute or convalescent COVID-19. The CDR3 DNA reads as TGTGCCAGCAGCTTTTCAGGGGCTTCGGCTGAAGCTTTCTTT. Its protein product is CASSFSGASAEAFF.